This section outlines one T cell receptor beta chain sequence together with its context. Its specificity is unknown. Use of 60 Vbeta and 13 Jbeta primers characterized the PCR. TCRdb's table, derived via immunoSEQ multiplex PCR, lists solely in-frame clones and lacks some. The table has about 200,000 clones, around 85% seen once. Unrecorded immune exposure was likely among donors, who were nominally healthy when sampled. The sample comes from a study of cytomegalovirus exposure and HLA in healthy donors. Study conclusions and caveats: For cytomegalovirus status, the classifier reportedly gave diagnoses with high specificity and sensitivity.

Germline assignment: CDR1 KGHSH and CDR2 LQKENI. The CDR3 extends over 17 amino acids. V dropped 3 bases and J dropped 1 base, with 16 bases sitting between them. Sequencing was performed on PBMCs. The chain employs TRBV18 and TRBJ1-3, with D perhaps matching TRBD1 (5 bases). The receptor was isolated from a man aged 50 or older in good health and CMV-seronegative. In DNA, the CDR3 is TGTGCCAGCTCACCTTTACGGGGGGGTGCTTCTGGAAACACCATATATTTT. Translating gives CASSPLRGGASGNTIYF.